The clone carrying this T cell receptor (beta chain) was seen only a few times. The data belong to a study of T-cell reconstitution after alpha-beta-depleted transplantation in children. CDR3 length equals 12 residues. Unique molecular identifiers tagged the TCRbeta library. TCRdb independently ran MiXCR on the PCR reads; one entry per CDR3 protein. The repertoire consists of approximately 520,000 distinct CDR3 sequences, with 32% occurring once and the leading ten covering 2% to 2.5%. The clonotype originates from a human donor who donated a stem cell graft to a child with aplastic anemia. The chain combines TRBV12-3 or TRBV12-4 with TRBJ2-5; D call uncertain. Sequenced material: PBMCs from the stem cell graft donor, taken from the stem cell graft. Here the CDR3 DNA reads TGTCCGGCCCCCCAGGAGAAAGAGACCCAGTACTTC. This codes for CPAPQEKETQYF.